These 15 T cell receptor beta chains came from one sample sequenced in a study of T cells in Graves' hyperthyroidism and ophthalmopathy. Regions amplified from RNA transcripts were the TCR beta CDR3 regions. HTBI primers were used for first-round RT-PCR of the TCR CDR3. From the multiplex PCR reads, TCRdb called clonotypes with MiXCR, one entry per CDR3 protein. The sample shows hundreds of thousands of distinct CDR3 sequences, roughly 15% of them seen only once. Material: blood. Receptor source: a man younger than 35 with Graves' ophthalmopathy.

This clonotype was detected ten times or more. The chain joins TRBV11-3 to TRBJ1-3, with unresolved D. Trimming cost V 5 bases and J 2 bases, with 7 bases left between them. The germline gives CDR1 SGHNT, CDR2 YENEEA. The CDR3 covers 13 residues. The CDR3: CASSPSAGNTIYF. The DNA of the CDR3 is TGTGCCAGCAGCCCAAGCGCTGGAAACACCATATATTTT.

This clonotype has ten or more counts. The rearrangement links TRBV2 to TRBJ1-2, with D perhaps matching TRBD1 (5 bases). The CDR3 contains 13 residues. From germline, CDR1 is SNHLY and CDR2 FYNNEI. V was shortened by 7 bases and J by 5 bases, with 14 bases between the two germline ends. CDR3 protein: CASIFRDFYGYTF. The CDR3 nucleotides read TGTGCCAGCATTTTTCGGGACTTTTATGGCTACACCTTC.

This clonotype was seen repeatedly, ten times or more. J is TRBJ2-2 and V is TRBV6-5; either TRBD1 or TRBD2 may supply D (5 bases each). Germline-derived CDR1 and CDR2 are MNHEY and SVGAGI. The CDR3 spans 16 residues. V lost 2 bases to trimming and J lost 2 bases, with 12 bases between them. CDR3 bases: TGTGCCAGCAGTTACCCCCCAGGGAGTAACACCGGGGAGCTGTTTTTT. Amino acid sequence: CASSYPPGSNTGELFF.

This clonotype has ten or more counts. The rearrangement links TRBV7-8 to TRBJ2-1, with 11 bases aligning to TRBD2. V trimming: 5 bases; J trimming: 2 bases; junction bases outside the gene matches: 5. The CDR3 is made up of 16 amino acids. In germline, CDR1 is SGHVS, CDR2 FQNEAQ. In DNA, the CDR3 is TGTGCCAGCAGCGAAGGGACTAGCGGCACCTACAATGAGCAGTTCTTC. As protein: CASSEGTSGTYNEQFF.

V gene TRBV3-1 combines with J gene TRBJ1-3; D unresolved. This CDR3 has 14 amino acids. Per the germline V gene, CDR1 is LGHDT and CDR2 is YNNKEL (reference sequence). V shed 1 base and J shed 4 bases, with 8 bases lying between them. CDR3 coding DNA: TGTGCCAGCAGCCAAGGGGGAGGGGGAAACACCATATATTTT. Translation: CASSQGGGGNTIYF.

A remark on this clonotype: A read error may explain this, as a much larger clone is one base away. This chain uses TRBV12-3 or TRBV12-4 with TRBJ2-5; perhaps TRBD2 as D (6 bases). CDR3 length: 15 amino acids. The CDR3 bases are TGTGCCGGCAGTTTAGACGGCGGGGTTTGGGAGACCCAGTACTTC. Its translation: CAGSLDGGVWETQYF.

This chain joins TRBV7-8 and TRBJ2-1, with D possibly being TRBD2 (5 bases). The CDR3 totals 13 residues. The V end was cut by 2 bases, the J end by 12 bases, with 14 bases between. Germline assignment: CDR1 SGHVS and CDR2 FQNEAQ. The CDR3 protein is CASSLRLERGQFF. The DNA for the CDR3 is TGTGCCAGCAGCTTACGACTGGAACGGGGGCAGTTCTTC.

The rearrangement uses TRBV6-6 and TRBJ1-1, with D perhaps TRBD1 (5 bases). Germline CDR1 MNHNY, CDR2 SVGAGI (reference sequence). This CDR3 contains 17 residues. Trimming pared 0 bases from V and 2 bases from J, leaving 16 bases between. CDR3 sequence (DNA): TGTGCCAGCAGTTACTCGATTTCCCCGGGACTTAACACTGAAGCTTTCTTT. Protein: CASSYSISPGLNTEAFF.

The chain uses TRBV2 and TRBJ2-3, with 8 bases matching TRBD2. CDR1 is SNHLY and CDR2 is FYNNEI in the germline V gene. V was clipped by 7 bases and J by 8 bases; unmatched bases: 11. This CDR3 has 14 residues. The CDR3 nucleotides read TGTGCCAGCAAGGGGGAGCGGGGGACATTTACGCAGTATTTT. It encodes CASKGERGTFTQYF.

The chain links TRBV7-2 to TRBJ2-7; 10 bases agree with TRBD1. Germline V gives CDR1 SGHTA, CDR2 FQGNSA. Germline trimming cut 5 bases from V and 0 bases from J; bases unmatched to any gene: 10. CDR3 size: 17 residues. The CDR3 loop reads CASSPTGTGDSSYEQYF. The CDR3 nucleotides read TGTGCCAGCAGCCCCACCGGGACAGGGGATAGCTCCTACGAGCAGTACTTC.

There are a few counts of this clonotype. The rearrangement uses TRBV4-1 and TRBJ2-3; D is uncertain. TRBJ1-5 explains the end of the DNA better; the J call may be wrong. The CDR3 extends over 19 amino acids. Germline CDR1 and CDR2: MGHRA and YSYEKL. The CDR3 is CASSQGALAGVASTDTQHF. For the CDR3, the DNA is TGCGCCAGCAGCCAAGGAGCCCTAGCGGGAGTAGCCAGCACAGATACGCAGCATTTT.

This clonotype was found many times. This chain uses TRBV11-2 with TRBJ1-5, with D perhaps TRBD1 (5 bases). Trimming removed 3 bases at V and 3 bases at J, with 12 bases between. The CDR3 runs to 15 residues. Per the germline V gene, CDR1 is SGHAT and CDR2 is FQNNGV. CDR3 amino acids: CASSFSTGPNQPQHF. CDR3 nucleotides: TGTGCCAGCAGCTTTTCCACAGGTCCCAATCAGCCCCAGCATTTT.

This clonotype was recorded many times. The V and J genes are TRBV7-2 and TRBJ2-7; TRBD1 matches at 10 bases. Trimming cost V 1 base and J 4 bases; bases outside gene matches: 4. Germline V gene lookup returns CDR1 SGHTA and CDR2 FQGNSA. The CDR3 is 15 amino acids. The chain's CDR3 is CASSLDGTGVYEQYF. The CDR3 nucleotides are TGTGCCAGCAGCTTAGACGGGACAGGGGTTTACGAGCAGTACTTC.

This clonotype was found many times. The chain uses TRBV12-3 or TRBV12-4 and TRBJ2-7; D possibly corresponds to TRBD1 (5 bases). The V end lost 3 bases, the J end lost 0 bases, and 9 bases lay between the germline ends. The CDR3 loop spans 14 amino acids. The chain's CDR3 is CASSFPGPSYEQYF. The CDR3 DNA is TGTGCCAGCAGTTTTCCAGGGCCCTCCTACGAGCAGTACTTC.

There are a few counts of this clonotype. This rearrangement joins TRBV5-1 to TRBJ2-3; no definite D call. V lost 0 bases, J lost 0 bases, and 11 bases lay in between. There are 16 residues in the CDR3. Germline CDR1 SGHRS, CDR2 YFSETQ. CDR3 in amino acids: CASSLAGGISTDTQYF. The CDR3, as DNA: TGCGCCAGCAGCTTGGCAGGTGGAATTAGCACAGATACGCAGTATTTT.